Listed below are T cell receptor beta chains from one sample, sequenced in a study of blood T cell repertoires in COVID-19. Sequencing used immunoSEQ multiplex PCR; TCRdb keeps in-frame clones, though not all of them. This sample has approximately 260,000 clones, with around 89% found just once. The material sequenced was peripheral blood. Receptors were obtained from a woman aged 55-70 years with COVID-19, enrolled during active disease. The CDR3 runs from the conserved cysteine through the conserved F or W. D genes are given only for firm matches. Clone size is not always given. Where it is, it says once, few, many or a class for expanded clones.

V gene	clone size	J gene	D gene	CDR3 protein	CDR3 DNA
TRBV7-2	-	TRBJ2-1	-	CASSWGGASNEQFF	TGTGCCAGCAGCTGGGGGGGGGCCTCAAATGAGCAGTTCTTC
TRBV19	-	TRBJ1-3	-	CASSIGRGGNTIYF	TGTGCCAGTAGTATAGGCAGGGGTGGAAACACCATATATTTT
TRBV7-2	-	TRBJ1-2	TRBD1	CASQHSSGGNYGYTF	TGTGCCAGCCAGCACAGCTCAGGGGGGAACTATGGCTACACCTTC
TRBV10-3	-	TRBJ2-2	TRBD2	CAIRPSGETGELFF	TGTGCCATCAGGCCTAGCGGGGAGACCGGGGAGCTGTTTTTT
TRBV19	-	TRBJ2-2	-	CASTHALSRGGELFF	TGTGCCAGTACCCACGCGCTATCTCGAGGCGGGGAGCTGTTTTTT
TRBV30	-	TRBJ1-5	-	CAWSQRADQPQHF	TGTGCCTGGTCTCAGAGGGCAGATCAGCCCCAGCATTTT
TRBV6-5	-	TRBJ2-3	-	CASRTAQDTQYF	TGTGCCAGCCGAACAGCCCAAGATACGCAGTATTTT
TRBV19	-	TRBJ1-5	-	CASSIGGAGGEIGQPQHF	TGTGCCAGTAGTATAGGGGGAGCGGGCGGGGAGATTGGTCAGCCCCAGCATTTT
TRBV18	-	TRBJ2-7	-	CASSPWFGGLYEQYF	TGTGCCAGCTCACCATGGTTCGGGGGATTATACGAGCAGTACTTC
TRBV2	-	TRBJ2-1	TRBD1	CASRHRGAYNEQFF	TGTGCCAGCAGACACAGGGGCGCCTACAATGAGCAGTTCTTC
TRBV7-3	once	TRBJ2-1	TRBD2	CASSLGLADYNEQFF	TGTGCCAGCAGCTTAGGACTAGCGGACTACAATGAGCAGTTCTTC
TRBV27	-	TRBJ1-4	-	CASTEEQGKEKLFF	TGTGCCAGCACCGAGGAACAGGGAAAGGAAAAACTGTTTTTT
TRBV4-3	-	TRBJ1-2	TRBD1	CASSQGAGGYYGYTF	TGCGCCAGCAGCCAAGGGGCAGGGGGCTACTATGGCTACACCTTC
TRBV6-5	-	TRBJ1-4	-	CASSYSTHGEKLFF	TGTGCCAGCAGTTACTCGACCCACGGGGAAAAACTGTTTTTT
TRBV15	few	TRBJ1-1	-	CATSRGKGQNGPF	TGTGCCACCAGCAGGGGGAAGGGACAAAATGGCCCATTT
TRBV7-3	-	TRBJ2-1	-	CASSSSHFGGNEQFF	TGTGCCAGCAGCTCCTCTCACTTCGGTGGCAATGAGCAGTTCTTC
TRBV6-1	-	TRBJ1-4	TRBD1	CASSEPGTGEEKLFF	TGTGCCAGCAGTGAACCCGGGACAGGGGAAGAAAAACTGTTTTTT
TRBV5-1	-	TRBJ2-1	TRBD1	CASRRAGTGLDEQFF	TGCGCCAGCAGAAGGGCCGGGACAGGGCTCGATGAGCAGTTCTTC
TRBV2	once	TRBJ1-4	TRBD1	CASSLDRGNEKLFF	TGTGCCAGCAGCCTGGACAGGGGTAATGAAAAACTGTTTTTT
TRBV30	-	TRBJ1-2	-	CAWTRGLGVGYGYTF	TGTGCCTGGACAAGGGGTTTGGGCGTTGGCTATGGCTACACCTTC
TRBV3-1/TRBV3-2	-	TRBJ1-4	-	CASKGEKLFF	TGTGCCAGCAAGGGGGAAAAACTGTTTTTT
TRBV5-8	-	TRBJ1-1	-	CASSLDSPGAFF	TGTGCCAGCAGCTTGGACAGCCCAGGAGCTTTCTTT
TRBV3-1/TRBV3-2	-	TRBJ1-1	-	CASTRDSEAFF	TGTGCCAGCACCAGGGACTCTGAAGCTTTCTTT
TRBV6-5	-	TRBJ1-1	TRBD1	CASRPDRVTEAFF	TGTGCCAGCAGGCCCGACAGGGTCACTGAAGCTTTCTTT
TRBV7-2	-	TRBJ1-1	TRBD1	CASSNRGLIHEAFF	TGTGCCAGCAGCAACAGGGGGTTGATTCATGAAGCTTTCTTT
TRBV9	-	TRBJ1-4	TRBD1	CASAPGQTNEKLFF	TGTGCCAGCGCTCCGGGACAGACTAATGAAAAACTGTTTTTT
TRBV5-5	-	TRBJ2-3	-	CASSLLQGGGTDTQYF	TGTGCCAGCAGCTTGCTCCAGGGCGGTGGCACAGATACGCAGTATTTT
TRBV27	-	TRBJ1-5	TRBD1	CASSLGYRGNGNQPQHF	TGTGCCAGCAGTTTAGGCTACAGGGGGAACGGCAATCAGCCCCAGCATTTT
TRBV29-1	-	TRBJ2-1	TRBD1	CSVGGGVRNEQFF	TGCAGCGTTGGAGGGGGCGTACGCAATGAGCAGTTCTTC
TRBV14	-	TRBJ1-2	-	CASSQDGVKAGNYGYTF	TGTGCCAGCAGCCAAGATGGCGTAAAAGCAGGGAACTATGGCTACACCTTC
TRBV12-3/TRBV12-4	-	TRBJ1-1	-	CASTPGGEAFF	TGTGCCAGCACTCCCGGGGGTGAAGCTTTCTTT
TRBV5-6	-	TRBJ2-5	-	CASSLSRQRYQETQYF	TGTGCCAGCAGCCTTTCCCGCCAGCGGTACCAAGAGACCCAGTACTTC
TRBV14	once	TRBJ1-1	-	CASTTGNTEAFF	TGTGCCAGCACCACAGGGAACACTGAAGCTTTCTTT
TRBV5-1	-	TRBJ1-2	-	CASSLDTAYGYTF	TGCGCCAGCAGCTTGGACACAGCCTATGGCTACACCTTC
TRBV27	-	TRBJ1-1	-	CASSLGVATEAFF	TGTGCCAGCAGTTTAGGAGTGGCTACTGAAGCTTTCTTT
TRBV27	-	TRBJ1-5	-	CASSLSFGSNQPQHF	TGTGCCAGCAGTTTATCGTTCGGTAGCAATCAGCCCCAGCATTTT